One sample yielded the 21 T cell receptor beta chains listed below, sequenced in a study of T-cell memory formation after mild COVID-19 (dated by TCRdb to the early 2020s). Library method: 5' RACE. The sample was run on an Illumina NovaSeq 6000. The public reads were quality trimmed at Q25 with fastp and then assembled into clones with MiXCR by TCRdb, keeping productive beta chains. Identical CDR3 protein sequences are pooled into one entry, listed with their most common genes and DNA. The table for this sample lists 120,000 to 150,000 distinct CDR3 sequences; over 6% of them were counted only once. The ten biggest clones cover roughly 1.9% of the sample. The material sequenced was PBMCs or a T cell subset sorted from them (not recorded which). These receptors came from an adult woman who had mild COVID-19 (a few samples of this study predate the infection). The sample titles of this study are shuffled in the database, so cell type and time point are left out; the donor was told from shared clones.

This clonotype has a handful of counts. The chain joins TRBV2 to TRBJ2-3, with 7 nucleotides matching TRBD2. Germline V gene data show CDR1 as SNHLY and CDR2 as FYNNEI. V lost 5 bases to trimming and J lost 2 bases; unmatched junction nucleotides: 7. The CDR3 runs to 15 residues. DNA of the CDR3: TGTGCCAGCAGTTCTATCCGGGGGGACACAGATACGCAGTATTTT. This translates into CASSSIRGDTDTQYF.

This clonotype was detected many times. The V call is TRBV10-3, the J call TRBJ1-1, with 7 bases lining up with TRBD1. This CDR3 is built from 18 residues. With V trimmed by 7 bases and J by 1 base, 18 bases remained unmatched. Per the germline V gene, CDR1 is ENHRY and CDR2 is SYGVKD. The CDR3 is CAITDRDSLPRGNTEAFF. CDR3 nucleotide sequence: TGTGCCATCACCGATCGGGACAGCCTTCCGAGGGGGAACACTGAAGCTTTCTTT.

This clonotype was observed many times. The chain combines TRBV7-3 with TRBJ2-2; 8 nucleotides agree with TRBD1. Trimming at V came to 4 bases and at J to 1 base, leaving 2 bases not matched to a gene. Germline V gene lookup returns CDR1 SGHTA and CDR2 FQGTGA. The CDR3 sequence is 15 residues long. This chain's CDR3 is CASSSGTGNTGELFF. The CDR3 DNA follows: TGTGCCAGCAGCTCCGGGACAGGGAACACCGGGGAGCTGTTTTTT.

Many counts were recorded for this clonotype. This chain links TRBV7-9 with TRBJ2-4; unclear D gene. The ends were cut back, 4 bases at V and 12 bases at J, with 10 bases in the middle. This CDR3 has 11 amino acids. Germline V gives CDR1 SEHNR, CDR2 FQNEAQ (reference sequence). The CDR3 spells CASSSPDHQYF. The CDR3 region has the DNA TGTGCCAGCAGCTCCCCCGATCATCAGTACTTC.

The rearrangement links TRBV30 to TRBJ2-1; D is perhaps TRBD1 (6 bases). There are 11 residues in the CDR3. Trimming cost V 0 bases and J 10 bases, with 7 bases left between them. Germline CDR1 and CDR2: GTSNPN and SVGIG (reference sequence). CDR3 sequence: CAWSVGTEQFF. CDR3 in DNA: TGTGCCTGGAGTGTAGGGACAGAGCAGTTCTTC.

The rearrangement joins TRBV27 to TRBJ1-6; no clear D gene. Between the trimmed V and J ends, which lost 2 bases and 5 bases, there was a span of 7 bases. CDR1 is MNHEY and CDR2 is SMNVEV in the germline V gene (reference sequence). There are 14 residues in the CDR3. The CDR3 nucleotides read TGTGCCAGCAGTTTAATCCCTAATAATTCACCCCTCCACTTT. Protein sequence: CASSLIPNNSPLHF.

The gene calls are TRBV3-1 and TRBJ2-2, with 7 bases identical to TRBD2. The trim removed 4 bases at V and 4 bases at J, leaving 18 bases unmatched. There are 19 residues in the CDR3. Germline values: CDR1 LGHDT, CDR2 YNNKEL (reference sequence). The CDR3: CASSLSGLGGVEITGELFF. The CDR3 bases are TGTGCCAGCAGCCTATCCGGGCTGGGGGGGGTAGAAATCACCGGGGAGCTGTTTTTT.

In this sample, this clonotype turned up many times. This rearrangement joins TRBV20-1 to TRBJ1-1; D perhaps matches TRBD1 (5 bases). Germline values: CDR1 DFQATT, CDR2 SNEGSKA (reference sequence). There are 15 residues in the CDR3. Trimming left V 4 bases short and J 5 bases short, with 20 bases between. This chain's CDR3 is CSAKYVGRVGTEAFF. CDR3 DNA sequence: TGCAGTGCTAAATATGTAGGCAGGGTCGGTACTGAAGCTTTCTTT.

This clonotype appeared many times. V usage is TRBV3-1 and J usage is TRBJ2-7; D might be TRBD2 (6 bases). Germline CDR1 reads LGHDT; CDR2 reads YNNKEL (reference sequence). V lost 4 bases and J lost 9, with 16 bases in between. This CDR3 has 13 residues. The CDR3 loop reads CASSPRDSLGQYF. Here the CDR3 DNA reads TGTGCCAGCAGCCCGCGGGACTCGCTGGGGCAGTACTTC.

This sequence joins TRBV12-3 or TRBV12-4 and TRBJ2-1; D is uncertain. The CDR3 runs to 15 residues. V lost 10 bases to trimming and J lost 7 bases, with 23 bases between them. In nucleotides, the CDR3 is TGTGCCACCCGACGCCAACAGCCCGAGTGGAATGAGCAGTTCTTC. It encodes CATRRQQPEWNEQFF.

There are many counts of this clonotype. The CDR3, as DNA: TGTGCCAGCAGCTTAGAAGGGGGCTATGGCTACACCTTC. As protein: CASSLEGGYGYTF. The chain carries TRBV7-2 and TRBJ1-2; tentatively, D is TRBD1 (6 bases). The CDR3 contains 13 residues. The germline V and J ends were trimmed by 1 base and 4 bases, with 7 bases remaining between them. In germline, CDR1 is SGHTA, CDR2 FQGNSA.

This clonotype was detected ten times or more. V usage is TRBV20-1 and J usage is TRBJ1-1; D unclear. CDR3 size: 13 residues. Germline V gene sequence: CDR1 DFQATT, CDR2 SNEGSKA (reference sequence). Deletions cut 6 bases from V and 0 bases from J, with 11 bases between. The CDR3 region is CSAYRTVNTEAFF. CDR3 DNA sequence: TGCAGTGCCTATCGGACGGTGAACACTGAAGCTTTCTTT.

The table lists this clonotype with many counts. The chain carries TRBV9 and TRBJ2-1; D not resolved. Germline lookup yields CDR1 SGDLS and CDR2 YYNGEE. The CDR3 is made up of 16 amino acids. V gave up 0 bases and J gave up 0 bases, with 10 bases separating them. CDR3 nucleotides: TGTGCCAGCAGCGTAGTGTCACAAGGCTCCTACAATGAGCAGTTCTTC. Translating it yields CASSVVSQGSYNEQFF.

This clonotype was seen at least ten times. J is TRBJ1-3 and V is TRBV20-1; 8 bases match TRBD1. This CDR3 comprises 16 residues. Germline CDR1 DFQATT, CDR2 SNEGSKA (reference sequence). DNA for the CDR3: TGCACCCAGCCCAGCCCCGACAGGGGTTCTGGAAACACCATATATTTT. Protein: CTQPSPDRGSGNTIYF.

The chain uses TRBV7-6 and TRBJ1-5; perhaps TRBD1 as D (5 bases). The CDR3 is 15 residues long. V was clipped by 1 base and J by 4 bases, with 11 bases between them. The germline CDR1 and CDR2 sequences are SGHVS and FNYEAQ. The CDR3 DNA reads TGTGCCAGCAGCTTAGTCGCAGGGTGGAATCAGCCCCAGCATTTT. Translated: CASSLVAGWNQPQHF.

This clonotype was seen more than once but under ten times. The J gene is TRBJ2-5, the V gene TRBV7-2; tentatively, D is TRBD2 (5 bases). This CDR3 has 14 amino acids. The germline V and J ends were trimmed by 1 base and 5 bases, with 11 bases remaining between them. Per germline, CDR1 SGHTA and CDR2 FQGNSA. This CDR3 reads CASSLGAVSETQYF. Here the CDR3 DNA reads TGTGCCAGCAGCTTAGGAGCGGTCTCGGAGACCCAGTACTTC.

This clonotype was picked up a small number of times. The chain couples TRBV12-3 or TRBV12-4 to TRBJ2-5, with D possibly being TRBD1 (6 bases). This CDR3 is 15 amino acids long. V was clipped by 6 bases and J by 5 bases, with 19 bases between them. Here the CDR3 DNA reads TGTGCCAGCAGCCCTCCGGCTGGCCAGGGGGAGACCCAGTACTTC. Residues: CASSPPAGQGETQYF.

This clonotype was seen ten or more times. J is TRBJ1-2 and V is TRBV15, with TRBD1 matching 8 bases. Germline V gives CDR1 LNHNV, CDR2 YYDKDF (reference sequence). The CDR3 is 15 amino acids. J lost 7 bases, V lost 6 bases, and 13 bases had no gene match. The CDR3 region has the DNA TGTGCCACCAGTCAGAAGCGGCAGGGGGCACCTGGCTACACCTTC. Protein product: CATSQKRQGAPGYTF.

The rearrangement joins TRBV19 to TRBJ1-1; 10 bases are shared with TRBD1. The V gene end was trimmed by 6 bases and the J gene end by 4 bases; junction bases not matched to a gene: 5. Germline loops: CDR1 LNHDA, CDR2 SQIVND (reference sequence). CDR3 length equals 14 residues. CDR3 in DNA: TGTGCCAGTAGCGGACAGGGGGGAAGCACTGAAGCTTTCTTT. It yields the protein CASSGQGGSTEAFF.

V gene TRBV2 combines with J gene TRBJ1-4, with a possible D match to TRBD1 (5 bases). Germline values: CDR1 SNHLY, CDR2 FYNNEI. The germline V and J ends were trimmed by 0 bases and 10 bases, with 21 bases remaining between them. The CDR3 consists of 17 residues. Written as DNA, the CDR3 is TGTGCCAGCAGTGAAGCGCTTCGGGGGAACTACTGGGGAAAACTGTTTTTT. It yields the protein CASSEALRGNYWGKLFF.

This clonotype has ten or more counts. This rearrangement joins TRBV5-1 to TRBJ1-6; D remains unclear. Germline CDR1 is SGHRS and CDR2 is YFSETQ. The CDR3 contains 14 residues. Trimming stripped 1 base from V and 5 bases from J, with 7 bases between. The CDR3 is CASSLWLNNSPLHF. The DNA of the CDR3 is TGCGCCAGCAGCTTGTGGTTGAATAATTCACCCCTCCACTTT. The full variable domain, completed using reference TRBV5-1 and TRBJ1-6, is KAGVTQTPRYLIKTRGQQVTLSCSPISGHRSVSWYQQTPGQGLQFLFEYFSETQRNKGNFPGRFSGRQFSNSRSEMNVSTLELGDSALYLCASSLWLNNSPLHFGNGTRLTVT.